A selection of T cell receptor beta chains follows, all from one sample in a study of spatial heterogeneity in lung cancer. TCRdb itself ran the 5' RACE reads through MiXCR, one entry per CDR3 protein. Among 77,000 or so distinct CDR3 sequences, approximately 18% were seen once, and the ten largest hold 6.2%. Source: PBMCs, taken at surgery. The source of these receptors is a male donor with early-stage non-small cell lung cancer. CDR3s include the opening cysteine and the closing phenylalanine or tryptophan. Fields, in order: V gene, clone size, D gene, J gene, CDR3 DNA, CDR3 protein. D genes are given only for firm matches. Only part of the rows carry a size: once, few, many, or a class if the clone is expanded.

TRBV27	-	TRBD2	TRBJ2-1	TGTGCCAGCAGTCACCTCCTAGCGGGAGGTTACAATGAGCAGTTCTTC	CASSHLLAGGYNEQFF
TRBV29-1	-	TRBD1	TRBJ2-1	TGCAGCACCCTCCGACAGGGATACAATGAGCAGTTCTTC	CSTLRQGYNEQFF
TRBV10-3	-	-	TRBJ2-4	TGTGCCATCAGTGAAAGAAAAAACATTCAGTACTTC	CAISERKNIQYF
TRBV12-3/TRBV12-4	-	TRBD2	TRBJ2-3	TGTGCCAGTCGAGCGGCGGGGGGCGGCGATACGCAGTATTTT	CASRAAGGGDTQYF
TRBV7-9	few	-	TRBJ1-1	TGTGCCAGCAGCTTAGTGGGAATGAACACTGAAGCTTTCTTT	CASSLVGMNTEAFF
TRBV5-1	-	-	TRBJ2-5	TGCGCCAGCAGCTTGACCCACCAAGAGACCCAGTACTTC	CASSLTHQETQYF
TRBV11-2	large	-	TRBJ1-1	TGTGCCAGCAGCTTAGCCGCCCTTGGCGCTGAAGCTTTCTTT	CASSLAALGAEAFF
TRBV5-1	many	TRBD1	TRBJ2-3	TGCGCCAGCAGCTTGGCCGGGACAGGCACAGATACGCAGTATTTT	CASSLAGTGTDTQYF
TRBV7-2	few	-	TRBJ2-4	TGTGCCAGCAGGCCAGAGCGGGCGATAGCCAAAAACATTCAGTACTTC	CASRPERAIAKNIQYF
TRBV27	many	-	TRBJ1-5	TGTGCCAGCAGTCCTGACGGGCTTAGCAATCAGCCCCAGCATTTT	CASSPDGLSNQPQHF
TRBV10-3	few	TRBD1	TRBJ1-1	TGTGCCATCAGGGGGGACAGGGACACTGAAGCTTTCTTT	CAIRGDRDTEAFF
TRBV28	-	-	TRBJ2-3	TGTGCCAGCAGTCCTCCCCGACTGTTTAGCACAGATACGCAGTATTTT	CASSPPRLFSTDTQYF
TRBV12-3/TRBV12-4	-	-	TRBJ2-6	TGTGCCAGCAGTTTACCCACTTTGACAGCTGGGGCCAACGTCCTGACTTTC	CASSLPTLTAGANVLTF
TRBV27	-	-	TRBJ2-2	TGTGCCAGCCTCCTCTCGGGGTCCACCGGGGAGCTGTTTTTT	CASLLSGSTGELFF
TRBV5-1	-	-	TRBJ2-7	TGCGCCAGCAGCTTGGGTACAGATCACTACGAGCAGTACTTC	CASSLGTDHYEQYF
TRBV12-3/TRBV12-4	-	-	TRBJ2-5	TGTGCCAGCAGTCCGCCCGTGGGGACTTGGGAGACCCAGTACTTC	CASSPPVGTWETQYF
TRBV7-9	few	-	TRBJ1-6	TGTGCCAGCGGGATTAGTGGTTCACCCCTCCACTTT	CASGISGSPLHF
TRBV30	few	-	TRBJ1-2	TGTGCCTGGAGTCCGGATTTCTATGGCTACACCTTC	CAWSPDFYGYTF
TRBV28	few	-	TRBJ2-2	TGTGCCAGCAGTTTCTCGCACACCGGGGAGCTGTTTTTT	CASSFSHTGELFF
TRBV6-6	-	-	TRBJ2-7	TGTGCCAGCACGGGGGCTAGCGACGGGTTCGGCGAGCAGTACTTC	CASTGASDGFGEQYF
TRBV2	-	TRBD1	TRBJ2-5	TGTGCCAGCAGCAGACTCGGACAGGTAGAAGAGACCCAGTACTTC	CASSRLGQVEETQYF
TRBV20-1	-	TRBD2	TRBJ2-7	TGCAGTGCTGTCGGGGGGGAAGCGGGTGCCGACTACGAGCAGTACTTC	CSAVGGEAGADYEQYF
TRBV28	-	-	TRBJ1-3	TGTGCCAGCAGTTTGAGTAATGCTGGAAACACCATATATTTT	CASSLSNAGNTIYF
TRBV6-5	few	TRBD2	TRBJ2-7	TGTGCCAGCATTACAGCGGGACCCCTCTCCTACGAGCAGTACTTC	CASITAGPLSYEQYF
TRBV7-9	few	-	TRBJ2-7	TGTGCCAGCAGCCCACAACTAGGTCCTACGTACGAGCAGTACTTC	CASSPQLGPTYEQYF
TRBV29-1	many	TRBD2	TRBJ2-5	TGCAGCGTTAGGGAGGGAGAGACCCAGTACTTC	CSVREGETQYF
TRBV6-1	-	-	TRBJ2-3	TGTGCCAGCAGTGAAGCCATGTCAGGGTTGTATACGCAGTATTTT	CASSEAMSGLYTQYF
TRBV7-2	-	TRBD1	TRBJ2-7	TGTGCCAGCAGCAAAAGACAGGGTGTTTCCTACAAGCAGTACTTC	CASSKRQGVSYKQYF
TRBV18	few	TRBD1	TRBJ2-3	TGTGCCAGCTCACCCCCGGGGACAGCCAGCACAGATACGCAGTATTTT	CASSPPGTASTDTQYF
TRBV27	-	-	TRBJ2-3	TGTGCCAGCAGGACCGACGGTACTAGCACAGATACGCAGTATTTT	CASRTDGTSTDTQYF
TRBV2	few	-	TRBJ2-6	TGTGCCATCGGGGCCAACGTCCTGACTTTC	CAIGANVLTF
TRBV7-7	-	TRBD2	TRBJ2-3	TGTGCTAGCAGTCGGGACTCCCTAGCGGGAGATACGCAGTATTTT	CASSRDSLAGDTQYF
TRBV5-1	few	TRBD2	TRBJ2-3	TGCGCCAGCAGCCTATGGACTAGCGGGGGCACAGATACGCAGTATTTT	CASSLWTSGGTDTQYF
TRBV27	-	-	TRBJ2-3	TGTGCCAGCATGGGACTTCAGCTCAGCACAGATACGCAGTATTTT	CASMGLQLSTDTQYF
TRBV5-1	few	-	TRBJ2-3	TGCGCCAGCAGCTGGGGGGCGAGTAGCACAGATACGCAGTATTTT	CASSWGASSTDTQYF
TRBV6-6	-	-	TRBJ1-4	TGTGCCAGCAGTTACTTGTCAGGCGGAGCAACTAATGAAAAACTGTTTTTT	CASSYLSGGATNEKLFF
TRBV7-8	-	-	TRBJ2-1	TGTGCCAGCAGCTTAAGAGGGGTCGAATACAATGAGCAGTTCTTC	CASSLRGVEYNEQFF
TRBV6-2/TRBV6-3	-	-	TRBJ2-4	TGTGCCAGCAGTTACCCTGAGGGGGACCTAGCCAAAAACATTCAGTACTTC	CASSYPEGDLAKNIQYF
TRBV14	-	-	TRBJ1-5	TGTGCCAGCAGCCAACCGGGCCATCGCATAGTGCAGCCCCAGCATTTT	CASSQPGHRIVQPQHF
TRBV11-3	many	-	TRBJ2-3	TGTGCCAGCAGATCGACCGACCTCTCAAAGAGGGATACGCAGTATTTT	CASRSTDLSKRDTQYF
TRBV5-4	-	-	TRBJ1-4	TGTGCCAGCAGCTTGCCCCGGGCTAATGAAAAACTGTTTTTT	CASSLPRANEKLFF
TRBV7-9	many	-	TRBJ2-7	TGTGCCAGCAGCTTAGGTTCCCAGTCGTACTTC	CASSLGSQSYF
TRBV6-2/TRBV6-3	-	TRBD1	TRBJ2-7	TGTGCCAGCAGCCCTGCGTGGGGACAGGGGCCGTACGAGCAGTACTTC	CASSPAWGQGPYEQYF
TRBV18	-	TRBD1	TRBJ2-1	TGTGCCAGCTCAGAGGGACAGCCCTCCTACAATGAGCAGTTCTTC	CASSEGQPSYNEQFF
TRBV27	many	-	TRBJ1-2	TGTGCCAGCAGGGGCCAGGCCCACTATGGCTACACCTTC	CASRGQAHYGYTF
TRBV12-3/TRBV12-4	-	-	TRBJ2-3	TGTGCCAGCAGTGGCCTACGGGGGGCGGGCACAGATACGCAGTATTTT	CASSGLRGAGTDTQYF
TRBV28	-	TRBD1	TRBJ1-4	TGTGCCAGCAGTGCCGGGACAGTAAATGAAAAACTGTTTTTT	CASSAGTVNEKLFF
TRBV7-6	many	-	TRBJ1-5	TGTGCCAGCAGCTTAGCCCCAGGTGGCAATCAGCCCCAGCATTTT	CASSLAPGGNQPQHF
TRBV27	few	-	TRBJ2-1	TGTGCCAGCAGTCTGGACTCGCCTCTTTACAATGAGCAGTTCTTC	CASSLDSPLYNEQFF
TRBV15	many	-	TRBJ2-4	TGTGCCACCAGCGACGGGGTAGAGAACATTCAGTACTTC	CATSDGVENIQYF
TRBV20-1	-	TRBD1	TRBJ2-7	TGCAGTGCTAGAGATGACAGGGCGGTCTACGAGCAGTACTTC	CSARDDRAVYEQYF
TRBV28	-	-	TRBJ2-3	TGTGCCAGCAGTTTTCGAGGGGGTGGTGGAGATACGCAGTATTTT	CASSFRGGGGDTQYF
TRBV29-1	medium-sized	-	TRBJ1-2	TGCAGCGCTGGGGATGGGGGGCTCTATGGCTACACCTTC	CSAGDGGLYGYTF
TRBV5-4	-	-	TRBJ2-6	TGTGCCAGCAGCCCCGATTTGAGCTCTGGGGCCAACGTCCTGACTTTC	CASSPDLSSGANVLTF
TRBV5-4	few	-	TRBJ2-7	TGTGCCAGCAGCCACAAGAGGACTTCCCGTGGCGAGCAGTACTTC	CASSHKRTSRGEQYF
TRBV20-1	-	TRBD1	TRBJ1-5	TGCAGTGCTAGAGCTCCCCGGGACAGGGACAATCAGCCCCAGCATTTT	CSARAPRDRDNQPQHF
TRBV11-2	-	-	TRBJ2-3	TGTGCCAGCAGGTTGGTCACAGATACGCAGTATTTT	CASRLVTDTQYF
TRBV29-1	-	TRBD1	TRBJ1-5	TGCAGCGTTGAAGAGGGACAGGGTCTGCCCCAGCATTTT	CSVEEGQGLPQHF